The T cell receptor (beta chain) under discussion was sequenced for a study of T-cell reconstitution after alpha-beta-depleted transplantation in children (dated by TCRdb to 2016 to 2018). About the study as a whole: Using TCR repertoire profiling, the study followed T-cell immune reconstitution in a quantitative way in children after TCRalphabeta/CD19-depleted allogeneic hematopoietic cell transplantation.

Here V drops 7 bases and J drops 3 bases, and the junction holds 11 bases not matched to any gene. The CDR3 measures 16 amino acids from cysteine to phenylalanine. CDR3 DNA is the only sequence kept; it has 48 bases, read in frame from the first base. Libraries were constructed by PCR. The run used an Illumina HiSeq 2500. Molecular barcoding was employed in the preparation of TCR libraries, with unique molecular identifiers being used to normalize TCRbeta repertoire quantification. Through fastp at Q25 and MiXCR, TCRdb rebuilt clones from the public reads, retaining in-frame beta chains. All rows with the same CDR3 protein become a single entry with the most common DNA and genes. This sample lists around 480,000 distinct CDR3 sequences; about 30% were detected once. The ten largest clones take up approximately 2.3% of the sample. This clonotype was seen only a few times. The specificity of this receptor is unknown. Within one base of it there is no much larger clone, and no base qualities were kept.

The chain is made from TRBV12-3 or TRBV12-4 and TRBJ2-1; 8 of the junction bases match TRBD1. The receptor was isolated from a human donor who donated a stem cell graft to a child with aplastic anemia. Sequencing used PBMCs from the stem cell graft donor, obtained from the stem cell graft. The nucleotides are TGTGCCAGCAACCTATCCGGGACAGGCAACTACAATGAGCAGTTCTTC. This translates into CASNLSGTGNYNEQFF.